This TCR beta chain was captured by sequencing in a study of blood T cell repertoires in COVID-19. Looking at the study overall: T cells, B-cell-depleted T cells, or PBMCs supplied cDNA or gDNA.

The assay was immunoSEQ multiplex PCR, and TCRdb's table has in-frame clones only and misses some. The sample shows almost 500,000 clones, 80% to 90% of them seen only once. CDR1 is SGHVS and CDR2 is FQNEAQ in the germline V gene. The CDR3 loop spans 14 amino acids. Trimming cost V 2 bases and J 5 bases; bases outside gene matches: 5. This receptor was identified in an older woman who had recovered from COVID-19. The chain uses TRBV7-8 and TRBJ1-2; 7 bases line up with TRBD1. Sequenced: PBMCs or T cells enriched from blood (not recorded which). CDR3 nucleotide sequence: TGTGCCAGCAGCTTACAGGGACAGCTATATGGCTACACCTTC. It yields the protein CASSLQGQLYGYTF.